This T cell receptor (beta chain) was sequenced during a study of shared T cell receptors in the human thymus. TCRdb's table, derived via immunoSEQ multiplex PCR, lists solely in-frame clones and lacks some. This sample has 720,000 or so clones; roughly 85% occur once, and the top ten carry about 0.011%. The same specimen was also included in a second study, on human thymus T cells.

The clonotype comes from a girl in the first two years of life with a congenital heart defect. Specimen: thymocytes.

The CDR3 DNA is TGCGCCAGCAGCCAGTCTGAAGGGACAGGGGTGCTCAGCGGTAATGAAAAACTGTTTTTT. Translation: CASSQSEGTGVLSGNEKLFF. V is TRBV4-1 and J is TRBJ1-4; 10 nucleotides match TRBD1. CDR1 is MGHRA and CDR2 is YSYEKL in the germline V gene. The CDR3 is 20 residues long. The ends lost 3 bases at V and 4 bases at J; junction bases unmatched: 17.